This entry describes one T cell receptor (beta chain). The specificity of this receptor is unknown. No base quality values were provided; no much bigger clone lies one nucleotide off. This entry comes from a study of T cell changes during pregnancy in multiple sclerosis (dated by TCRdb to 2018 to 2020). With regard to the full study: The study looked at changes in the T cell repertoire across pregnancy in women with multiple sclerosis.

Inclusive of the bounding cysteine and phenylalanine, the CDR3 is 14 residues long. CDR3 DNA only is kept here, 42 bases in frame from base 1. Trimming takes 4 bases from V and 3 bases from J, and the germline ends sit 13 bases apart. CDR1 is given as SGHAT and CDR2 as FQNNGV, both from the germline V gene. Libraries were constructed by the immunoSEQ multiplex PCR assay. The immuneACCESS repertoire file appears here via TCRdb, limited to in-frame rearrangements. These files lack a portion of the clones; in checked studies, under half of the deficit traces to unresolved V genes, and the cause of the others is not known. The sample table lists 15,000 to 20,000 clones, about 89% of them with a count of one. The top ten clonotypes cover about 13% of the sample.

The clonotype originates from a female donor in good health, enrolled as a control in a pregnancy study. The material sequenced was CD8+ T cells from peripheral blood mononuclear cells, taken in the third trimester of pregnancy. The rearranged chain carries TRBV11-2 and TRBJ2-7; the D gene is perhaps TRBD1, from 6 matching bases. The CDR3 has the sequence CASSSRDKIYEQYF. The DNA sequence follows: TGTGCCAGCAGCTCCCGGGACAAGATCTACGAGCAGTACTTC.